A single sample gave rise to the 30 T cell receptor beta chains below, sequenced in a study of CD8 T cells in ankylosing spondylitis. Study-wide results and caveats: Within ankylosing spondylitis blood, a TCR beta motif made up of fewer than ten highly homologous variants appeared to be characteristic.

The antigens of these receptors remain unknown. TCRdb independently ran MiXCR on the 5' RACE reads; one entry per CDR3 protein. The data hold roughly 490,000 distinct CDR3 sequences, with approximately 5.3% observed a single time. Sequenced sample: blood, either unsorted or a sorted T cell fraction (not recorded which). The receptor source for this set is a male donor with ankylosing spondylitis.

V usage is TRBV11-2 and J usage is TRBJ1-1, with D uncertain. With 1 base removed from V and 2 bases from J, the gap between germline ends came to 11 bases. Germline V lookup: CDR1 SGHAT, CDR2 FQNNGV. The CDR3 has 15 amino acids. The CDR3 region is CASSLVGRINTEAFF. DNA of the CDR3: TGTGCCAGCAGCTTAGTAGGACGGATAAACACTGAAGCTTTCTTT.

This clonotype was picked up many times. This chain's CDR3 is CASSPMTGPNTGELFF. CDR3 coding DNA: TGTGCCAGCAGCCCCATGACAGGTCCGAACACCGGGGAGCTGTTTTTT. The genes are TRBV7-9 and TRBJ2-2, with D possibly TRBD1 on 6 matching bases. This CDR3 has 16 amino acids. The V gene's germline CDR1 is SEHNR and CDR2 FQNEAQ (reference sequence). The V gene lost 5 bases and the J gene lost 0 bases, with 13 bases spanning the gap.

This clonotype was counted many times. This sequence joins TRBV20-1 and TRBJ2-1; D is unclear. The V gene's germline CDR1 is DFQATT and CDR2 SNEGSKA (reference sequence). CDR3 length equals 11 residues. V lost 7 bases and J 12 bases, leaving 16 bases between the germline ends. CDR3 sequence reads: CSGLAPEGQFF. Here the CDR3 DNA reads TGCAGTGGATTGGCCCCCGAAGGGCAGTTCTTC.

This chain links TRBV5-1 with TRBJ2-3, with TRBD1 identical over 8 bases. The CDR3 has 17 amino acids. Trimming removed 0 bases from V and 2 bases from J; junction bases left unmatched: 8. The germline V gene has CDR1 SGHRS and CDR2 YFSETQ. In nucleotides, the CDR3 is TGCGCCAGCAGCTTGGGCGCCGGGACAGGAGTCACAGATACGCAGTATTTT. Translation: CASSLGAGTGVTDTQYF.

There are many counts of this clonotype. The chain links TRBV20-1 to TRBJ1-4; weak D call: TRBD1 (6 bases). The CDR3 spans 13 residues. Trimming pared 4 bases from V and 6 bases from J, leaving 12 bases between. Per the germline V gene, CDR1 is DFQATT and CDR2 is SNEGSKA (reference sequence). The CDR3 spells CSATLGGDEKLFF. The CDR3 DNA reads as TGCAGTGCTACTCTAGGGGGTGATGAAAAACTGTTTTTT.

This clonotype showed up many times. The chain joins TRBV20-1 to TRBJ1-1, with D perhaps TRBD1 (6 bases). The CDR3 sequence is 12 residues long. Germline V gene sequence: CDR1 DFQATT, CDR2 SNEGSKA (reference sequence). The V end was cut by 5 bases, the J end by 6 bases, with 13 bases between. CDR3 sequence reads: CSAQGREAEAFF. The CDR3 DNA reads TGCAGTGCTCAGGGGAGGGAGGCTGAAGCTTTCTTT.

This clonotype was counted ten times or more. The chain is built from TRBV5-1 and TRBJ2-2; D ambiguous. The germline V gene encodes CDR1 SGHRS and CDR2 YFSETQ. Trimming left V 1 base short and J 4 bases short, with 8 bases between. This CDR3 comprises 14 residues. The CDR3: CASSLTVGTGELFF. The CDR3 DNA reads as TGCGCCAGCAGCTTGACAGTAGGCACCGGGGAGCTGTTTTTT.

This clonotype was detected many times. The gene calls are TRBV24-1 and TRBJ2-1; weak D call: TRBD2 (5 bases). Germline values: CDR1 KGHDR, CDR2 SFDVKD. V lost 7 bases to trimming and J lost 1 base, with 7 bases between them. This CDR3 region has 13 residues. The CDR3 reads CATSRGSYNEQFF. CDR3 coding DNA: TGTGCCACCAGCCGGGGATCCTACAATGAGCAGTTCTTC.

This clonotype has ten or more counts. This chain joins TRBV6-7 and TRBJ1-6, with TRBD1 identical over 10 bases. TRBV6-7 is flagged as an ORF with uncertain function. The CDR3 totals 14 residues. V lost 2 bases, J lost 10 bases, and 2 bases stayed unmatched. CDR3 sequence (DNA): TGTGCCAGCAGTTACGGGACAGGGGAATCACCCCTCCACTTT. Protein: CASSYGTGESPLHF.

In this sample, this clonotype turned up a few times. This chain links TRBV5-1 with TRBJ2-3, with 11 bases matching TRBD2. CDR1 and CDR2 (germline): SGHRS, YFSETQ. The junction had 7 bases not matched to a gene; V was cut back by 3 bases and J by 1 base. This CDR3 contains 17 residues. The chain's CDR3 is CASSWALLAGGTDTQYF. The CDR3, as DNA: TGCGCCAGCAGCTGGGCGTTACTAGCGGGAGGCACAGATACGCAGTATTTT. Based on the CDR3 plus reference TRBV5-1 and TRBJ2-3, the full variable domain is KAGVTQTPRYLIKTRGQQVTLSCSPISGHRSVSWYQQTPGQGLQFLFEYFSETQRNKGNFPGRFSGRQFSNSRSEMNVSTLELGDSALYLCASSWALLAGGTDTQYFGPGTRLTVL.

V usage is TRBV7-9 and J usage is TRBJ2-1; D is perhaps TRBD1 (6 bases). V was shortened by 2 bases and J by 2 bases, with 13 bases between the two germline ends. Germline CDR1 is SEHNR and CDR2 is FQNEAQ (reference sequence). This CDR3 is 16 amino acids long. The CDR3 region has the DNA TGTGCCAGCAGCTTACGGCAGGGGCTAACCTACAATGAGCAGTTCTTC. Translated: CASSLRQGLTYNEQFF.

There are many counts of this clonotype. The chain couples TRBV20-1 to TRBJ2-2; D uncertain. Per the germline V gene, CDR1 is DFQATT and CDR2 is SNEGSKA (reference sequence). The CDR3 consists of 13 residues. V was shortened by 7 bases and J by 1 base, with 10 bases between the two germline ends. This CDR3 is CSGRGGNTGELFF. CDR3 coding DNA: TGCAGTGGCAGAGGCGGGAACACCGGGGAGCTGTTTTTT.

This clonotype was detected many times. The chain recombines TRBV9 with TRBJ1-6; 11 bases map to TRBD1. Germline CDR1 reads SGDLS; CDR2 reads YYNGEE. V lost 1 base and J lost 9; bases outside the gene matches: 6. This CDR3 is 16 amino acids long. CDR3 coding DNA: TGTGCCAGCAGCGTATGGGCCGGACAGGGGGCTTCACCCCTCCACTTT. Protein sequence: CASSVWAGQGASPLHF.

This chain uses TRBV10-3 with TRBJ2-3; D is possibly TRBD2 (6 bases). Trimming pared 6 bases from V and 2 bases from J, leaving 12 bases between. Per the germline V gene, CDR1 is ENHRY and CDR2 is SYGVKD. The CDR3 runs 14 residues. DNA for the CDR3: TGTGCCATCAGCCTACTAGCAGTCACAGATACGCAGTATTTT. Translated, it gives CAISLLAVTDTQYF.

Note on this clonotype: A much larger clone differs by one base, so this may be a read error. This chain links TRBV20-1 with TRBJ1-2; D remains ambiguous. The CDR3 is 13 amino acids. Germline V gives CDR1 DFQATT, CDR2 SNEGSKA (reference sequence). CDR3 DNA: TGCCGTGCTAGAGATCAGAGGACCTATGGCTACACCTTC. Encoded protein: CRARDQRTYGYTF.

In this sample, this clonotype turned up many times. The gene calls are TRBV10-3 and TRBJ2-1, with D perhaps matching TRBD1 (5 bases). V shed 5 bases and J shed 7 bases, with 9 bases lying between them. CDR1 and CDR2 (germline): ENHRY, SYGVKD. The CDR3 sequence is 12 residues long. CDR3 region: CAISPKGNEQFF. CDR3 nucleotides: TGTGCCATCAGTCCAAAGGGGAATGAGCAGTTCTTC.

This clonotype turned up a few times. CDR3 bases: TGTGCCAGCAGCCAAGACGAAGGCGAGGGTCGATCCTACGAGCAGTACTTC. Amino acid sequence: CASSQDEGEGRSYEQYF. The V gene is TRBV4-2, the J gene TRBJ2-7; D might be TRBD2 (5 bases). This CDR3 contains 17 residues. CDR1 is LGHNA and CDR2 is YNFKEQ in the germline V gene. The V end was cut by 0 bases, the J end by 1 base, with 16 bases between.

This clonotype was found many times. V and J are TRBV4-3 and TRBJ2-7, with TRBD1 matching over 8 bases. The CDR3 length is 15 residues. Germline trimming cut 5 bases from V and 5 bases from J; bases unmatched to any gene: 11. CDR1 and CDR2 (germline): LGHNA, YSLEER. In nucleotides, the CDR3 is TGCGCCAGCAGCTCCCGGACAGGGACATCACACGAGCAGTACTTC. Translated: CASSSRTGTSHEQYF.

This clonotype appeared many times. The rearrangement uses TRBV20-1 and TRBJ2-7; perhaps TRBD2 as D (6 bases). V was clipped by 5 bases and J by 0 bases, with 8 bases between them. Germline loops: CDR1 DFQATT, CDR2 SNEGSKA (reference sequence). The CDR3 spans 12 residues. CDR3 sequence (DNA): TGCAGTGCTTTGCGGGGCTCCTACGAGCAGTACTTC. It specifies CSALRGSYEQYF.

This clonotype was observed at least ten times. V is TRBV4-2 and J is TRBJ1-2; TRBD1 aligns across 9 bases. Germline V lookup: CDR1 LGHNA, CDR2 YNFKEQ. The CDR3 length is 15 residues. V gave up 3 bases and J gave up 3 bases; unmatched junction bases: 5. CDR3 loop: CASSQGQGWDYGYTF. DNA for the CDR3: TGTGCCAGCAGCCAGGGACAGGGATGGGACTATGGCTACACCTTC.

This clonotype has a count of ten or more. The rearrangement uses TRBV20-1 and TRBJ2-3; 8 bases match TRBD2. CDR3 length equals 17 residues. Germline trimming cut 3 bases from V and 2 bases from J; bases unmatched to any gene: 13. Per germline, CDR1 DFQATT and CDR2 SNEGSKA (reference sequence). The CDR3, as DNA: TGCAGTGCTAGTGGGGTCGGGAGGGGACGAACCACAGATACGCAGTATTTT. As protein: CSASGVGRGRTTDTQYF.

This clonotype was detected many times. V gene TRBV5-1 combines with J gene TRBJ2-3; 8 nucleotides agree with TRBD2. The trim removed 4 bases at V and 9 bases at J, leaving 13 bases unmatched. The germline CDR1 and CDR2 sequences are SGHRS and YFSETQ. The CDR3 contains 15 residues. CDR3 nucleotides: TGCGCCAGCAGCCAGGACACGACTAGCGTCGACACGCAGTATTTT. This sequence encodes CASSQDTTSVDTQYF.

This clonotype was seen many times. V usage is TRBV28 and J usage is TRBJ1-4, with TRBD1 matching over 12 bases. This CDR3 has 16 amino acids. J lost 7 bases, V lost 4 bases, and 7 bases had no gene match. The germline V gene encodes CDR1 MDHEN and CDR2 SYDVKM. The CDR3 protein is CASSSPRDRGLEKLFF. CDR3 in DNA: TGTGCCAGCAGTTCTCCCCGGGACAGGGGGCTTGAAAAACTGTTTTTT.

The chain uses TRBV19 and TRBJ2-6, with no clear D. This CDR3 is 15 amino acids long. The ends were cut back, 1 base at V and 0 bases at J, with 4 bases in the middle. Germline V lookup: CDR1 LNHDA, CDR2 SQIVND (reference sequence). CDR3 bases: TGTGCCAGTAGTATAGGGGTCTCTGGGGCCAACGTCCTGACTTTC. It is translated as CASSIGVSGANVLTF.

This clonotype showed up many times. J is TRBJ2-1 and V is TRBV6-2 or TRBV6-3; D gene ambiguous. The CDR3 extends over 13 amino acids. Deletions cut 2 bases from V and 9 bases from J, with 11 bases between. Looked up from germline, CDR1 is MNHEY and CDR2 is SVGEGT. The CDR3 is CASSYPFSVEQFF. In DNA form, the CDR3 reads TGTGCCAGCAGTTACCCCTTCTCCGTTGAGCAGTTCTTC.

This clonotype showed up many times. The chain employs TRBV29-1 and TRBJ2-7, with a tentative D call TRBD1 (6 bases). Germline V gene data show CDR1 as SQVTM and CDR2 as ANQGSEA. The CDR3 spans 15 residues. V was shortened by 6 bases and J by 0 bases, with 18 bases between the two germline ends. CDR3 in amino acids: CSVVLQGGSSYEQYF. CDR3 DNA: TGCAGCGTCGTTCTACAGGGTGGGTCCTCCTACGAGCAGTACTTC.

This clonotype was seen repeatedly, ten times or more. This chain connects TRBV5-1 to TRBJ2-3, with D perhaps TRBD2 (5 bases). Trimming stripped 3 bases from V and 1 base from J, with 12 bases between. The CDR3 spans 15 residues. Germline CDR1 SGHRS, CDR2 YFSETQ. The CDR3 bases are TGCGCCAGCAGCTCCCAAGGGAGAGGCACAGATACGCAGTATTTT. It yields the protein CASSSQGRGTDTQYF.

This clonotype showed up many times. The J gene is TRBJ2-7, the V gene TRBV20-1, with 10 bases matching TRBD1. CDR1 is DFQATT, CDR2 SNEGSKA, per germline (reference sequence). The V segment lost 6 bases and the J segment 2 bases; nucleotides outside the gene matches: 7. The CDR3 is made up of 14 amino acids. The CDR3 DNA reads TGCAGTGCCCCCCCAGGACAGGGGGCCTACGAGCAGTACTTC. This encodes CSAPPGQGAYEQYF.

This clonotype was seen ten or more times. This chain joins TRBV15 and TRBJ1-1, with D perhaps TRBD1 (5 bases). The CDR3 is 14 residues long. Trimming shortened V by 6 bases and J by 4 bases, and 15 bases separated the two germline ends. Germline V lookup: CDR1 LNHNV, CDR2 YYDKDF (reference sequence). The CDR3 sequence is CATRGTRGGTEAFF. CDR3 nucleotide sequence: TGTGCCACCAGGGGAACCCGGGGGGGCACTGAAGCTTTCTTT.

In this sample, this clonotype turned up many times. This chain joins TRBV5-1 and TRBJ2-7; D remains ambiguous. Germline-derived CDR1 and CDR2 are SGHRS and YFSETQ. The CDR3 runs 16 residues. V lost 0 bases and J 1 base, leaving 14 bases between the germline ends. The CDR3 nucleotides are TGCGCCAGCAGCTTGGACGGTGGTCCCCCATCCTACGAGCAGTACTTC. It codes for CASSLDGGPPSYEQYF.